This T cell receptor (beta chain) appears in the sequencing data of a study of T cells in Graves' hyperthyroidism and ophthalmopathy. Study at large: Peripheral blood draws took place at initial diagnosis, ahead of any treatment.

TCR beta CDR3 sequences were amplified from RNA transcripts. First-round RT-PCR targeting the TCR CDR3 was performed with the HTBI primer set. MiXCR, applied by TCRdb to the multiplex PCR reads, yields one record per CDR3 protein. Of hundreds of thousands of distinct CDR3 sequences in the sample, about 14% are singletons; the top ten hold 9.5% to 13%. At least ten counts were recorded for this clonotype. A lack of ophthalmopathy progression within 18 months defined stable Graves' hyperthyroidism. Exclusion of a patient resulted from uncontrolled infection, other autoimmune disease, pregnancy or lactation. It was approximately 9.4 ml of fresh peripheral blood that supplied the PBMCs. Germline lookup yields CDR1 LGHDT and CDR2 YNNKEL (reference sequence). The V end lost 4 bases, the J end lost 2 bases, and 11 bases lay between the germline ends. The CDR3 is made up of 14 amino acids.

The sequenced material came from blood. The rearrangement uses TRBV3-1 and TRBJ2-5; a weak D match, TRBD2 (5 bases). This TCR was recovered from a woman under 30 with Graves' hyperthyroidism. The CDR3 DNA sequence: TGTGCCAGCAGCCGGCAAGCGGCGCAAGAGACCCAGTACTTC. Translation gives CASSRQAAQETQYF.